The 10 T cell receptor beta chains listed next were all sequenced from one sample in a study of CD8 T cells in Susac syndrome. RNA was extracted with the RNeasy kit, and a quantity of roughly 0.5 to 1 ug was reverse transcribed using random hexamers. TCRdb itself ran the immunoSEQ multiplex PCR reads through MiXCR, one entry per CDR3 protein. The data hold under 95,000 distinct CDR3 sequences, with about 94% observed a single time. The material sequenced was CD4+ T cells from PBMCs. The receptors shown here come from a human donor with Susac syndrome.

The chain couples TRBV20-1 to TRBJ2-5, with D possibly being TRBD1 or TRBD2 (6 bases each). CDR1 is DFQATT, CDR2 SNEGSKA, per germline (reference sequence). CDR3 length: 14 amino acids. The V and J ends lost 3 bases and 5 bases respectively, with 16 bases between them. The CDR3 region is CSASPGAPLETQYF. DNA for the CDR3: TGCAGTGCTAGTCCGGGGGCCCCCCTTGAGACCCAGTACTTC.

Here the CDR3 reads CSARDPGGEQYF. CDR3 nucleotides: TGCAGTGCTAGAGATCCGGGCGGTGAGCAGTACTTC. The chain uses TRBV20-1 and TRBJ2-7, with D unresolved. This CDR3 has 12 amino acids. V was shortened by 0 bases and J by 7 bases, with 10 bases between the two germline ends. Germline-derived CDR1 and CDR2 are DFQATT and SNEGSKA (reference sequence).

The rearrangement joins TRBV3-1 to TRBJ1-2; 9 bases align to TRBD1. Trimming cost V 2 bases and J 5 bases; bases outside gene matches: 12. CDR1 and CDR2 from the germline V gene are LGHDT and YNNKEL (reference sequence). CDR3 length equals 17 residues. As DNA, the CDR3 is TGTGCCAGCAGCCAATTCTCCGGGACAGGGTCAAATTATGGCTACACCTTC. Encoded protein: CASSQFSGTGSNYGYTF.

This sequence joins TRBV30 and TRBJ1-3, with 9 bases aligning to TRBD1. Losses at the gene ends were 8 bases for V and 2 bases for J; bases not matched to a gene: 4. CDR1 is GTSNPN, CDR2 SVGIG, per germline (reference sequence). The CDR3 has 13 amino acids. The chain's CDR3 is CAGDRGTGNTIYF. CDR3 nucleotide sequence: TGTGCCGGTGACAGGGGGACTGGAAACACCATATATTTT. Combining the CDR3 with reference TRBV30 and TRBJ1-3 gives the whole variable domain SQTIHQWPATLVQPVGSPLSLECTVEGTSNPNLYWYRQAAGRGLQLLFYSVGIGQISSEVPQNLSASRPQDRQFILSSKKLLLSDSGFYLCAGDRGTGNTIYFGEGSWLTVV.

The chain links TRBV6-1 to TRBJ2-4; D gene uncertain. The CDR3 is 17 amino acids. Germline CDR1 and CDR2: MNHNS and SASEGT. Between the trimmed V and J ends, which lost 6 bases and 1 base, there was a span of 19 bases. The CDR3 DNA is TGTGCCAGCAGCCCTAAATCGATCCCCGGGGCCAAAAACATTCAGTACTTC. Amino acids: CASSPKSIPGAKNIQYF.

J is TRBJ2-7 and V is TRBV12-3 or TRBV12-4; 8 bases line up with TRBD2. This CDR3 is 14 amino acids long. After removal of 10 bases from V and 3 bases from J, the junction contained 11 bases not matched to a gene. CDR3 coding DNA: TGTGCCACCCTAGGGGGAGCGGGGGACTACGAGCAGTACTTC. Translating gives CATLGGAGDYEQYF.

This clonotype is a singleton in its sample. The chain carries TRBV27 and TRBJ2-2; possibly TRBD1 for D (6 bases). V gave up 3 bases and J gave up 5 bases, with 16 bases separating them. The CDR3 totals 16 residues. Germline CDR1 reads MNHEY; CDR2 reads SMNVEV (reference sequence). CDR3 in DNA: TGTGCCAGCAGTTTGCTGACAGGTGGGGGTACCGGGGAGCTGTTTTTT. Encoded protein: CASSLLTGGGTGELFF.

The chain is built from TRBV19 and TRBJ2-4; 7 bases are a match to TRBD1. The junction had 12 bases not matched to a gene; V was cut back by 5 bases and J by 8 bases. CDR3 length equals 15 residues. Germline lookup yields CDR1 LNHDA and CDR2 SQIVND (reference sequence). The CDR3 nucleotides are TGTGCCAGTAGTTTTTCGGGACAGCCTACCCACATTCAGTACTTC. Amino acids: CASSFSGQPTHIQYF.

This chain uses TRBV9 with TRBJ1-1, with 7 bases aligning to TRBD1. The CDR3 is 15 residues long. V shed 3 bases, J shed 3 bases, and the junction held 8 bases outside the gene matches. Germline CDR1 is SGDLS and CDR2 is YYNGEE. Here the CDR3 DNA reads TGTGCCAGCAGCGGAGAGACAGGGCGGTACACTGAAGCTTTCTTT. Its protein is CASSGETGRYTEAFF.

J is TRBJ1-3 and V is TRBV29-1; 8 positions match TRBD1. Germline V lookup: CDR1 SQVTM, CDR2 ANQGSEA. V shed 5 bases, J shed 5 bases, and the junction held 5 bases outside the gene matches. The CDR3 covers 13 residues. CDR3 bases: TGCAGCGTTTCCGGACAGGGAAGAAACACCATATATTTT. Translation: CSVSGQGRNTIYF.